This T cell receptor (beta chain) was documented in a study of OX40 agonist ivuxolimab in advanced cancers. TCRdb keeps only in-frame clones here, not all; method: immunoSEQ multiplex PCR. Here the sample spans roughly 65,000 clones, around 89% being singletons. Germline V gives CDR1 SGHRS, CDR2 YFSETQ. Trimming pared 5 bases from V and 0 bases from J, leaving 9 bases between. The CDR3 runs 13 residues. The sequence was obtained from an adult with an advanced solid tumor such as melanoma, head and neck, liver or kidney cancer. The sample consisted of CD4+ or CD8+ T cells sorted from blood, taken in a trial of the OX40 agonist ivuxolimab. V gene TRBV5-1 combines with J gene TRBJ2-7; a possible D gene is TRBD1 (5 bases). The CDR3 DNA reads TGCGCCAGCAGAGTGACAGCCTCCTACGAGCAGTACTTC. Translated: CASRVTASYEQYF.